This T cell receptor beta chain is from a study of CD8+CD57+ T cells in acquired aplastic anemia. Investigators profiled TCR beta VDJ and CDR3 from genomic DNA template. Via MiXCR, TCRdb re-called the reads, giving one row per CDR3 protein. Of a few hundred thousand distinct CDR3 sequences in the sample, 34% are singletons; the top ten hold around 1.1%. The CDR3 totals 16 residues. Germline lookup yields CDR1 SQVTM and CDR2 ANQGSEA. The V end was cut by 4 bases, the J end by 7 bases, with 25 bases between. The sample holds many counts of this clonotype. The receptor comes from a human donor in good health, serving as a control. Sequencing was performed on sorted CD4+, CD8+, or CD8+CD57+ T cells (not recorded which) from PBMCs. V is TRBV29-1 and J is TRBJ1-1; D gene uncertain. CDR3 DNA: TGCAGCGTTGCGCTTTGGCCCGCTCTGGAGCCCGTTGAAGCTTTCTTT. Translation gives CSVALWPALEPVEAFF.